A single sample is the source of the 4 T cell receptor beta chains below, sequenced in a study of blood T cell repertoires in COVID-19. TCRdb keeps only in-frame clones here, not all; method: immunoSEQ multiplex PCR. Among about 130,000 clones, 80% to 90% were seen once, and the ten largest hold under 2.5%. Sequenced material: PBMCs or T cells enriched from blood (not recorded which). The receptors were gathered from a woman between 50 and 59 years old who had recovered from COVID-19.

CDR3 sequence: CASSATVSYGYTF. In DNA, the CDR3 is TGTGCCAGTAGTGCCACGGTTTCCTATGGCTACACCTTC. The chain combines TRBV19 with TRBJ1-2, with unresolved D. V was clipped by 5 bases and J by 4 bases, with 11 bases between them. There are 13 residues in the CDR3. Per the germline V gene, CDR1 is LNHDA and CDR2 is SQIVND (reference sequence).

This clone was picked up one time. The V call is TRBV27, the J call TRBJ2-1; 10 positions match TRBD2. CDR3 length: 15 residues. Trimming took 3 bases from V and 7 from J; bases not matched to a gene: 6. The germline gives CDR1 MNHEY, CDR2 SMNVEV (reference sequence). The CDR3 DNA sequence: TGTGCCAGCAGTTTCTTAGCGGGGGGTAGAAATGAGCAGTTCTTC. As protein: CASSFLAGGRNEQFF.

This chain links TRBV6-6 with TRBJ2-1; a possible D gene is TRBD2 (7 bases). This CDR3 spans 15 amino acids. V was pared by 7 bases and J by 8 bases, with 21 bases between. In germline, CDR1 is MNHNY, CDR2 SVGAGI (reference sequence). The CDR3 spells CASNLGRGHYDEQFF. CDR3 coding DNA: TGTGCCAGCAACCTTGGGCGGGGGCACTATGATGAGCAGTTCTTC.

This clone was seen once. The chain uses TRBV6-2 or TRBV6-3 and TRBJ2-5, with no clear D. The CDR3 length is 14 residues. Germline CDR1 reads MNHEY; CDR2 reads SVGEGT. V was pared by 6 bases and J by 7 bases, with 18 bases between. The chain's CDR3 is CASSQSAAPGTQYF. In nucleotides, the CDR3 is TGTGCCAGCAGCCAGAGTGCGGCCCCCGGGACCCAGTACTTC.